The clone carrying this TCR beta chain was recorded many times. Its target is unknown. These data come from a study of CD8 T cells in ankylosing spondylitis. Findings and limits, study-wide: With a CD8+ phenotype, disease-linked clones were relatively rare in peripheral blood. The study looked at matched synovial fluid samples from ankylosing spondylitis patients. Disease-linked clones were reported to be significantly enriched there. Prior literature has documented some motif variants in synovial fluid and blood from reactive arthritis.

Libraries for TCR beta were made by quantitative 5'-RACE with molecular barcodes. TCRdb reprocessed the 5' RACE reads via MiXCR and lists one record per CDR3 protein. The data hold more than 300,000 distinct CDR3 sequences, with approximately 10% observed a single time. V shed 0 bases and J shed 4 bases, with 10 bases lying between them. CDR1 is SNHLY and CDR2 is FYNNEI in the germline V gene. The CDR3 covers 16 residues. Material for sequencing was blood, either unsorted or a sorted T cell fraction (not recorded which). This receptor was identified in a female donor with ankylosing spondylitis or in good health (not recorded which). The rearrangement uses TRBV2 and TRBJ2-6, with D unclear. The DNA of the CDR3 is TGTGCCAGCAGTGAAGCGCTAAGTTACGGGGCCAACGTCCTGACTTTC. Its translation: CASSEALSYGANVLTF.